The next 18 T cell receptor beta chains were all read from a single sample in a study of OX40 agonist ivuxolimab in advanced cancers. Assay: immunoSEQ multiplex PCR; the TCRdb copy retains only in-frame clones and omits some. The data contain 45,000 to 70,000 clones, 88% of them seen just once; the ten biggest clones take up roughly 6.9%. The specimen comprised CD4+ or CD8+ T cells sorted from blood, sampled in a trial of the OX40 agonist ivuxolimab. These receptors were obtained from an adult with an advanced solid tumor such as melanoma, head and neck, liver or kidney cancer.

V gene TRBV10-3 combines with J gene TRBJ2-5; 12 bases are a match to TRBD1. The V gene's germline CDR1 is ENHRY and CDR2 SYGVKD. Trimming took 6 bases from V and 5 from J; bases not matched to a gene: 10. The CDR3 consists of 16 residues. The CDR3 reads CAIRRTGQGASETQYF. CDR3 nucleotides: TGTGCCATCAGACGGACGGGACAGGGGGCTTCGGAGACCCAGTACTTC.

The chain uses TRBV28 and TRBJ1-4; no clear D. The CDR3 runs 15 residues. Trimming left V 6 bases short and J 0 bases short, with 11 bases between. Looked up from germline, CDR1 is MDHEN and CDR2 is SYDVKM. CDR3 DNA sequence: TGTGCCAGCAGACGACGACGTTCAACTAATGAAAAACTGTTTTTT. The encoded protein is CASRRRRSTNEKLFF.

The V gene is TRBV10-1, the J gene TRBJ2-3; 11 positions match TRBD2. The CDR3 contains 18 residues. Looked up from germline, CDR1 is WNHNN and CDR2 is SYGVQD (reference sequence). With 1 base clipped from V and 0 bases from J, the junction kept 6 bases outside the gene matches. CDR3 DNA: TGCGCCAGCAGTGAGTACGTACTAGCGGGAGTCAGCACAGATACGCAGTATTTT. It specifies CASSEYVLAGVSTDTQYF.

This clone was found a few times. Additional DNA sequences in this sample encode the identical CDR3. The chain uses TRBV28 and TRBJ1-5, with D possibly matching TRBD1 (6 bases). The CDR3 extends over 13 amino acids. Germline lookup yields CDR1 MDHEN and CDR2 SYDVKM. Trimming left V 2 bases short and J 7 bases short, with 9 bases between. The CDR3 is CASSLGGRQPQHF. The CDR3 DNA follows: TGTGCCAGCAGTTTAGGGGGGCGGCAGCCCCAGCATTTT.

The chain is built from TRBV11-2 and TRBJ2-1; possibly TRBD1 for D (5 bases). V was pared by 0 bases and J by 5 bases, with 11 bases between. CDR3 size: 15 residues. Germline V gene data show CDR1 as SGHAT and CDR2 as FQNNGV. CDR3 DNA: TGTGCCAGCAGCTTAGAGGTGACAGTCAACAATGAGCAGTTCTTC. It specifies CASSLEVTVNNEQFF. Complete variable domain (other parts from reference TRBV11-2 and TRBJ2-1): EAGVAQSPRYKIIEKRQSVAFWCNPISGHATLYWYQQILGQGPKLLIQFQNNGVVDDSQLPKDRFSAERLKGVDSTLKIQPAKLEDSAVYLCASSLEVTVNNEQFFGPGTRLTVL.

The genes are TRBV28 and TRBJ1-5; D gene uncertain. There are 12 residues in the CDR3. Trimming shortened V by 6 bases and J by 0 bases, and 3 bases separated the two germline ends. Germline values: CDR1 MDHEN, CDR2 SYDVKM. This chain's CDR3 is CASRNSNQPQHF. The CDR3 DNA sequence: TGTGCCAGCAGAAATAGCAATCAGCCCCAGCATTTT. Looking up the rest from reference TRBV28 and TRBJ1-5 gives the full variable domain: DVKVTQSSRYLVKRTGEKVFLECVQDMDHENMFWYRQDPGLGLRLIYFSYDVKMKEKGDIPEGYSVSREKKERFSLILESASTNQTSMYLCASRNSNQPQHFGDGTRLSIL.

The table lists this clone with a count of one. The chain links TRBV28 to TRBJ2-1; D might be TRBD2 (7 bases). V was clipped by 8 bases and J by 4 bases, with 21 bases between them. In germline, CDR1 is MDHEN, CDR2 SYDVKM. The CDR3 extends over 16 amino acids. In DNA form, the CDR3 reads TGTGCCAGCGGGGGCGCCGGGAGGCGGGGGTACAATGAGCAGTTCTTC. This gives the protein CASGGAGRRGYNEQFF.

This clone has just a few counts. The chain couples TRBV19 to TRBJ2-3; TRBD1 might be the D (6 bases). Trimming stripped 2 bases from V and 2 bases from J, with 8 bases between. CDR3 length equals 14 residues. Per the germline V gene, CDR1 is LNHDA and CDR2 is SQIVND (reference sequence). The CDR3 DNA reads TGTGCCAGTAGTATAACAGGGACCACAGATACGCAGTATTTT. Amino acids: CASSITGTTDTQYF.

The chain recombines TRBV19 with TRBJ2-1, with D maybe TRBD1 (5 bases). The V end was cut by 7 bases, the J end by 4 bases, with 11 bases between. This CDR3 has 13 amino acids. CDR1 and CDR2 from the germline V gene are LNHDA and SQIVND (reference sequence). The CDR3 sequence: CASIGDWYNEQFF. For the CDR3, the DNA is TGTGCCAGTATAGGGGATTGGTACAATGAGCAGTTCTTC.

This clone has more than one count but fewer than ten. This chain connects TRBV19 to TRBJ1-2, with 10 bases lining up with TRBD1. The V gene end was trimmed by 6 bases and the J gene end by 8 bases; junction bases not matched to a gene: 6. The CDR3 extends over 13 amino acids. Germline loops: CDR1 LNHDA, CDR2 SQIVND (reference sequence). CDR3 sequence reads: CASRPTGGEGYTF. CDR3 nucleotide sequence: TGTGCCAGTAGACCGACAGGGGGCGAGGGCTACACCTTC.

The V and J genes are TRBV7-9 and TRBJ2-1; D is undetermined. Germline values: CDR1 SEHNR, CDR2 FQNEAQ (reference sequence). The CDR3 consists of 11 residues. V lost 3 bases and J 8 bases, leaving 5 bases between the germline ends. The CDR3 DNA sequence: TGTGCCAGCAGCTTTGTCGATGAGCAGTTCTTC. This codes for CASSFVDEQFF.

In this sample, this clone turned up once. This chain joins TRBV29-1 and TRBJ2-7; D remains unclear. The CDR3 is 13 amino acids. Per the germline V gene, CDR1 is SQVTM and CDR2 is ANQGSEA. With 0 bases removed from V and 5 bases from J, the gap between germline ends came to 11 bases. CDR3 loop: CSVEDWQSNEQYF. The DNA of the CDR3 is TGCAGCGTTGAAGATTGGCAGTCAAACGAGCAGTACTTC.

The chain links TRBV27 to TRBJ2-6; unclear D gene. This CDR3 has 18 residues. Germline CDR1 and CDR2: MNHEY and SMNVEV (reference sequence). The V gene lost 1 base and the J gene lost 0 bases, with 13 bases spanning the gap. DNA of the CDR3: TGTGCCAGCAGTTTATTTCTTTCGGGTAGCTCTGGGGCCAACGTCCTGACTTTC. Encoded protein: CASSLFLSGSSGANVLTF.

The genes are TRBV28 and TRBJ2-7, with D unresolved. This CDR3 has 10 amino acids. Trimming shortened V by 6 bases and J by 3 bases, and 3 bases separated the two germline ends. The germline gives CDR1 MDHEN, CDR2 SYDVKM. For the CDR3, the DNA is TGTGCCAGCAGCGACTACGAGCAGTACTTC. Amino acids: CASSDYEQYF.

The CDR3 DNA follows: TGCGCCAGCAGCCAAGGGACAGGGTGGCATTCCGCCAACAATGAGCAGTTCTTC. This translates into CASSQGTGWHSANNEQFF. V and J are TRBV4-1 and TRBJ2-1; TRBD1 matches at 8 bases. Germline V gene lookup returns CDR1 MGHRA and CDR2 YSYEKL. The CDR3 runs 18 residues. Unmatched junction bases numbered 13, after V lost 1 base and J lost 5 bases.

J is TRBJ1-2 and V is TRBV5-6; D call uncertain. With 0 bases removed from V and 8 bases from J, the gap between germline ends came to 14 bases. The germline CDR1 and CDR2 sequences are SGHDT and YYEEEE. This CDR3 is 14 amino acids long. CDR3 sequence: CASSLAGDRAGYTF. The CDR3 region has the DNA TGTGCCAGCAGCTTGGCCGGGGATCGAGCCGGCTACACCTTC.

The gene calls are TRBV7-6 and TRBJ2-1; D remains ambiguous. Trimming took off 1 base at V and 0 bases at J, with 4 bases between the two ends. The CDR3 spans 14 residues. Per the germline V gene, CDR1 is SGHVS and CDR2 is FNYEAQ. CDR3 in amino acids: CASSLDGSYNEQFF. CDR3 nucleotides: TGTGCCAGCAGCTTAGATGGCTCCTACAATGAGCAGTTCTTC.

The V call is TRBV15, the J call TRBJ1-4, with 9 nucleotides matching TRBD1. CDR1 and CDR2 from the germline V gene are LNHNV and YYDKDF (reference sequence). Germline trimming cut 1 base from V and 8 bases from J; bases unmatched to any gene: 5. The CDR3 has 15 amino acids. The CDR3 loop is CATSRGGQGFEKLFF. In DNA, the CDR3 is TGTGCCACCAGCAGAGGGGGACAGGGTTTCGAAAAACTGTTTTTT.